The 12 T cell receptor beta chains given below trace back to one sample, sequenced in a study of regulatory T cells in long-lasting Graves disease. Construction of TCR beta libraries relied on iRepertoire HTBI primers and on Arm-PCR targeting CDR3 regions. TCRdb re-called the multiplex PCR reads with MiXCR, one entry per CDR3 protein. Of over 300,000 distinct CDR3 sequences listed, around 15% are singletons. Time point meaning: newly diagnosed GD, antithyroid drugs for less than 3 months. Generation of the TCR library employed RNA extracted from PBMCs. Sequences were derived from peripheral blood mononuclear cells (PBMCs), sampled at new diagnosis, from a patient treated with antithyroid drugs. These receptors all come from a female donor with Graves disease.

The chain joins TRBV27 to TRBJ2-3; a possible D gene is TRBD2 (5 bases). Trimming cost V 2 bases and J 8 bases, with 14 bases left between them. Germline V CDR1 and CDR2: MNHEY, SMNVEV (reference sequence). This CDR3 has 14 amino acids. CDR3 residues: CASSLGQGSGTQYF. In DNA, the CDR3 is TGTGCCAGCAGTTTAGGTCAAGGGAGCGGTACGCAGTATTTT.

CDR3 in DNA: TGTGCCAGCAGCTCCAACGGGGGATCATATGGCTACACCTTC. It is translated as CASSSNGGSYGYTF. This rearrangement joins TRBV6-1 to TRBJ1-2; D may be TRBD1 (5 bases). Germline CDR1 is MNHNS and CDR2 is SASEGT. The ends were cut back, 6 bases at V and 5 bases at J, with 16 bases in the middle. The CDR3 extends over 14 amino acids.

The chain combines TRBV19 with TRBJ1-1; 7 bases are a match to TRBD1. The CDR3 is made up of 15 amino acids. Germline CDR1 LNHDA, CDR2 SQIVND (reference sequence). V lost 5 bases, J lost 0 bases, and 6 bases stayed unmatched. CDR3: CASSRDSPLNTEAFF. The DNA for the CDR3 is TGTGCCAGTAGTCGGGACAGCCCCTTGAACACTGAAGCTTTCTTT.

This clonotype was counted ten times or more. The chain is built from TRBV5-1 and TRBJ2-3; D call uncertain. Germline-derived CDR1 and CDR2 are SGHRS and YFSETQ. V was pared by 0 bases and J by 2 bases, with 13 bases between. The CDR3 covers 16 residues. CDR3 sequence: CASSLGGTGFTDTQYF. DNA of the CDR3: TGCGCCAGCAGCTTGGGTGGCACCGGCTTCACAGATACGCAGTATTTT.

To note about this clonotype: This may stem from a read error, because a much larger clone lies one nucleotide away. CDR3 loop: CANSPDRVGEETQYF. CDR3 sequence (DNA): TGTGCCAACAGCCCGGACAGGGTCGGGGAAGAGACCCAGTACTTC. V and J are TRBV7-3 and TRBJ2-5, with 8 bases lining up with TRBD1. CDR3 length: 15 residues. Germline CDR1 SGHTA, CDR2 FQGTGA.

This clonotype was counted at least ten times. The V gene is TRBV2, the J gene TRBJ1-1; D call uncertain. Germline V CDR1 and CDR2: SNHLY, FYNNEI. The germline V and J ends were trimmed by 0 bases and 7 bases, with 9 bases remaining between them. The CDR3 contains 13 residues. CDR3 DNA sequence: TGTGCCAGCAGTGAAGCCGGCCTAGGTGAAGCTTTCTTT. This gives the protein CASSEAGLGEAFF.

The chain is built from TRBV24-1 and TRBJ2-1; 8 bases line up with TRBD1. The CDR3 is made up of 16 amino acids. Germline V gene lookup returns CDR1 KGHDR and CDR2 SFDVKD. Trimming removed 1 base from V and 5 bases from J; junction bases left unmatched: 6. The CDR3 is CATSDFTTGGHNEQFF. CDR3 coding DNA: TGTGCCACCAGTGATTTCACAACAGGGGGTCACAATGAGCAGTTCTTC.

This clonotype has at least ten counts. V usage is TRBV6-1 and J usage is TRBJ1-2, with D uncertain. The V and J ends lost 7 bases and 0 bases respectively, with 15 bases between them. Germline CDR1 MNHNS, CDR2 SASEGT. The CDR3 has 15 residues. CDR3 amino acids: CASKGSGKANYGYTF. The CDR3 region has the DNA TGTGCCAGCAAAGGCTCCGGGAAAGCTAACTATGGCTACACCTTC.

This clonotype was seen repeatedly, ten times or more. The V call is TRBV7-2, the J call TRBJ2-1, with 7 bases lining up with TRBD2. This CDR3 region has 14 residues. Trimming removed 4 bases from V and 5 bases from J; junction bases left unmatched: 5. Germline V gene data show CDR1 as SGHTA and CDR2 as FQGNSA. DNA for the CDR3: TGTGCCAGCAGCTACCAGCGGGGAAACAATGAGCAGTTCTTC. It translates to CASSYQRGNNEQFF.

This clonotype was observed at least ten times. The chain employs TRBV6-2 or TRBV6-3 and TRBJ2-7; D is perhaps TRBD2 (5 bases). The V end lost 2 bases, the J end lost 2 bases, and 16 bases lay between the germline ends. This CDR3 comprises 16 residues. Germline V CDR1 and CDR2: MNHEY, SVGEGT. The CDR3 reads CASSYLLTKEPYEQYF. In nucleotides, the CDR3 is TGTGCCAGCAGTTACCTCCTGACTAAAGAGCCCTACGAGCAGTACTTC.

This clonotype was detected many times. This chain links TRBV20-1 with TRBJ2-3; 7 bases match TRBD1. Germline V lookup: CDR1 DFQATT, CDR2 SNEGSKA (reference sequence). The CDR3 is made up of 16 amino acids. V lost 7 bases, J lost 1 base, and 14 bases stayed unmatched. CDR3 in amino acids: CSVFKPTGMGTDTQYF. CDR3 bases: TGCAGTGTCTTTAAACCGACAGGGATGGGCACAGATACGCAGTATTTT.

This clonotype has at least ten counts. This chain links TRBV7-9 with TRBJ1-2; TRBD1 is a possible D gene (5 bases). The length of the CDR3 is 16 residues. Trimming shortened V by 1 base and J by 7 bases, and 19 bases separated the two germline ends. CDR1 and CDR2 from the germline V gene are SEHNR and FQNEAQ (reference sequence). CDR3: CASSLGVGDSYGGYTF. The CDR3 DNA follows: TGTGCCAGCAGCTTAGGAGTGGGTGACAGCTATGGTGGCTACACCTTC.